Listed here are 27 T cell receptor beta chains from one sample, sequenced in a study of shared clonotypes between healthy human individuals. CD45RO-negative cells were positively selected for CCR7, leaving out terminally differentiated effector memory CD45RA+ cells. Using immunoSEQ multiplex PCR, the repertoire was profiled, and TCRdb retains in-frame clones only, with some absent. The data contain about 2.2 million clones, around 95% of them singletons. Sequencing was performed on naive CD8+ T cells from PBMCs. The receptors shown here come from a man younger than 35 in good health. Some clones in this sample may be carry-over from other donors' samples.

In this sample, this clone turned up once. J is TRBJ1-2 and V is TRBV7-9; no clear D. This CDR3 is 15 amino acids long. The germline gives CDR1 SEHNR, CDR2 FQNEAQ (reference sequence). Trimming took off 4 bases at V and 7 bases at J, with 19 bases between the two ends. The CDR3 region is CASSSRTIAAGGYTF. The CDR3 DNA reads as TGTGCCAGCAGCTCCCGGACGATTGCTGCTGGTGGCTACACCTTC. Full variable domain (rest looked up from reference TRBV7-9 and TRBJ1-2): DTGVSQNPRHKITKRGQNVTFRCDPISEHNRLYWYRQTLGQGPEFLTYFQNEAQLEKSRLLSDRFSAERPKGSFSTLEIQRTEQGDSAMYLCASSSRTIAAGGYTFGSGTRLTVV.

This chain connects TRBV9 to TRBJ2-4; 7 nucleotides match TRBD2. Germline V CDR1 and CDR2: SGDLS, YYNGEE. The length of the CDR3 is 14 residues. V was clipped by 3 bases and J by 8 bases; unmatched bases: 8. The CDR3 is CASSAEGGSDIQYF. DNA for the CDR3: TGTGCCAGCAGCGCCGAGGGAGGGTCCGACATTCAGTACTTC.

The chain combines TRBV11-3 with TRBJ1-5, with a weak D call TRBD1 (6 bases). CDR1 is SGHNT, CDR2 YENEEA, per germline. The CDR3 is 19 amino acids. Trimming stripped 3 bases from V and 0 bases from J, with 21 bases between. The CDR3 protein is CASSFRRLVGGYSNQPQHF. Written as DNA, the CDR3 is TGTGCCAGCAGCTTTAGAAGGCTCGTCGGGGGCTATAGCAATCAGCCCCAGCATTTT.

This rearrangement joins TRBV27 to TRBJ1-5; D unresolved. CDR1 and CDR2 from the germline V gene are MNHEY and SMNVEV (reference sequence). Trimming stripped 8 bases from V and 6 bases from J, with 17 bases between. The CDR3 loop spans 14 amino acids. Here the CDR3 reads CASGYKGYGQPQHF. As DNA, the CDR3 is TGTGCCAGCGGATACAAGGGATACGGTCAGCCCCAGCATTTT.

The chain carries TRBV7-6 and TRBJ2-2; 8 bases are a match to TRBD1. This CDR3 comprises 16 residues. V was clipped by 4 bases and J by 5 bases; unmatched bases: 9. The germline V gene encodes CDR1 SGHVS and CDR2 FNYEAQ. CDR3 residues: CASSWDDRGTTGELFF. The CDR3 region has the DNA TGTGCCAGCAGCTGGGATGACAGGGGAACGACCGGGGAGCTGTTTTTT.

This sequence joins TRBV4-1 and TRBJ2-2; D gene unclear. Trimming left V 2 bases short and J 3 bases short, with 7 bases between. From germline, CDR1 is MGHRA and CDR2 YSYEKL. This CDR3 is 14 amino acids long. The CDR3 reads CASSQRADTGELFF. The CDR3, as DNA: TGCGCCAGCAGCCAAAGAGCTGACACCGGGGAGCTGTTTTTT.

This chain links TRBV28 with TRBJ1-5; TRBD1 agrees at 9 bases. J lost 5 bases, V lost 6 bases, and 8 bases had no gene match. Looked up from germline, CDR1 is MDHEN and CDR2 is SYDVKM. This CDR3 has 15 residues. As DNA, the CDR3 is TGTGCCAGCAGACCGGACAGGGGAGGCGATCAGCCCCAGCATTTT. Its translation: CASRPDRGGDQPQHF.

CDR3 DNA: TGTGCCAGCAGCATAACAGGGCCTGGAAACACCATATATTTT. Protein sequence: CASSITGPGNTIYF. The chain joins TRBV7-2 to TRBJ1-3, with D tentatively TRBD1 (6 bases). V lost 5 bases and J lost 2, with 10 bases in between. The CDR3 has 14 residues. Germline CDR1 and CDR2: SGHTA and FQGNSA.

The V gene is TRBV6-6, the J gene TRBJ1-4; possible D gene TRBD1, 5 bases. The ends were cut back, 6 bases at V and 7 bases at J, with 15 bases in the middle. Per germline, CDR1 MNHNY and CDR2 SVGAGI (reference sequence). The length of the CDR3 is 14 residues. The CDR3: CASSPGGIVEKLFF. CDR3 nucleotides: TGTGCCAGCAGCCCCGGGGGGATTGTTGAAAAACTGTTTTTT.

This clone was picked up a small number of times. The V gene is TRBV2, the J gene TRBJ2-7; 8 bases align to TRBD1. The CDR3 sequence is 13 residues long. V was clipped by 8 bases and J by 2 bases; unmatched bases: 5. The germline gives CDR1 SNHLY, CDR2 FYNNEI. CDR3 region: CASQEGQAYEQYF. The DNA for the CDR3 is TGTGCCAGCCAAGAGGGACAGGCCTACGAGCAGTACTTC.

The chain employs TRBV10-3 and TRBJ2-3; TRBD2 aligns across 12 bases. Germline V gives CDR1 ENHRY, CDR2 SYGVKD. Unmatched junction bases numbered 14, after V lost 8 bases and J lost 5 bases. The CDR3 totals 17 residues. The CDR3, as DNA: TGTGCCATCGCAACCGGGCTAGCGGGAGGGGGGAGAGATACGCAGTATTTT. Its translation: CAIATGLAGGGRDTQYF.

The rearrangement uses TRBV23-1 and TRBJ2-7; D is possibly TRBD1 (6 bases). TRBV23-1 is designated an ORF whose function remains uncertain. The CDR3 is made up of 15 amino acids. V was clipped by 0 bases and J by 6 bases, with 15 bases between them. CDR3 nucleotides: TGCGCCAGCAGTCAATCCGGACAGCAGGGGCTCGAGCAGTACTTC. Amino acid sequence: CASSQSGQQGLEQYF.

To note about this clone: Other DNA sequences of this sample code for an identical CDR3. The V call is TRBV28, the J call TRBJ2-2, with a possible D match to TRBD1 (5 bases). Germline CDR1 and CDR2: MDHEN and SYDVKM. V lost 2 bases and J lost 5, with 9 bases in between. The CDR3 contains 14 residues. The CDR3 coding sequence is TGTGCCAGCAGTTTAACCGACAGTACCGGGGAGCTGTTTTTT. It is translated as CASSLTDSTGELFF.

The V gene is TRBV7-3, the J gene TRBJ2-1; D remains unclear. The CDR3 extends over 15 amino acids. The ends were cut back, 2 bases at V and 6 bases at J, with 14 bases in the middle. Germline lookup yields CDR1 SGHTA and CDR2 FQGTGA. CDR3 region: CASSLGPGSPNEQFF. As DNA, the CDR3 is TGTGCCAGCAGCTTAGGCCCCGGGTCCCCCAATGAGCAGTTCTTC.

The genes are TRBV19 and TRBJ2-2; 10 bases match TRBD2. The germline CDR1 and CDR2 sequences are LNHDA and SQIVND (reference sequence). This CDR3 is 15 amino acids long. V shed 7 bases and J 1 base; nucleotides not matched to a gene: 3. The CDR3 DNA reads as TGTGCCAGTACTTGGACTAGCGGGAACACCGGGGAGCTGTTTTTT. Protein product: CASTWTSGNTGELFF.

The chain couples TRBV5-1 to TRBJ2-7; D perhaps matches TRBD2 (6 bases). The CDR3 is 16 residues long. Germline CDR1 is SGHRS and CDR2 is YFSETQ. Trimming pared 0 bases from V and 0 bases from J, leaving 13 bases between. The CDR3 sequence: CASSLDPAGFSYEQYF. For the CDR3, the DNA is TGCGCCAGCAGCTTGGATCCGGCGGGGTTCTCCTACGAGCAGTACTTC.

The genes are TRBV27 and TRBJ2-3; TRBD2 matches at 7 bases. Per germline, CDR1 MNHEY and CDR2 SMNVEV (reference sequence). J was trimmed by 3 bases and V by 5 bases; bases with no gene match: 17. This CDR3 has 18 amino acids. The CDR3, as DNA: TGTGCCAGCAGTAAAGGTCCCGGATTTGGGGAGGGAACAGATACGCAGTATTTT. Translation: CASSKGPGFGEGTDTQYF.

This clone showed up just once. The sample has other DNA sequences that encode this CDR3 too. This rearrangement joins TRBV7-9 to TRBJ2-3; TRBD2 matches at 9 bases. Germline V gives CDR1 SEHNR, CDR2 FQNEAQ (reference sequence). The CDR3 is made up of 15 amino acids. Losses at the gene ends were 0 bases for V and 3 bases for J; bases not matched to a gene: 1. CDR3 sequence: CASSLASGSTDTQYF. CDR3 coding DNA: TGTGCCAGCAGCTTAGCTAGCGGGAGTACAGATACGCAGTATTTT.

The table lists this clone with a count of one. This chain uses TRBV28 with TRBJ2-2, with D possibly being TRBD1 or TRBD2 (5 bases each). The V end lost 6 bases, the J end lost 2 bases, and 19 bases lay between the germline ends. CDR3 length: 17 amino acids. Looked up from germline, CDR1 is MDHEN and CDR2 is SYDVKM. In nucleotides, the CDR3 is TGTGCCAGCAGCTCCAGGGAGTTACGCTTTAACACCGGGGAGCTGTTTTTT. Translated, it gives CASSSRELRFNTGELFF.

The V gene is TRBV9, the J gene TRBJ1-1; a possible D gene is TRBD1 (5 bases). CDR3 length: 17 residues. Germline values: CDR1 SGDLS, CDR2 YYNGEE. Trimming took 5 bases from V and 5 from J, leaving 25 bases between them. The CDR3 sequence is CASRDLGLTQGRTEAFF. The CDR3 DNA reads as TGTGCCAGCAGAGACTTGGGACTAACCCAGGGTCGGACTGAAGCTTTCTTT.

The chain combines TRBV19 with TRBJ2-6, with 11 positions matching TRBD1. The CDR3 extends over 15 amino acids. The V segment lost 9 bases and the J segment 8 bases; nucleotides outside the gene matches: 9. Germline CDR1 LNHDA, CDR2 SQIVND (reference sequence). CDR3 nucleotides: TGTGCCAGCAGGGGAGGGACAGGGGGGCCCAACGTCCTGACTTTC. Its protein is CASRGGTGGPNVLTF.

The chain carries TRBV2 and TRBJ2-1, with 8 bases matching TRBD2. Germline V gene lookup returns CDR1 SNHLY and CDR2 FYNNEI. There are 14 residues in the CDR3. Trimming cost V 4 bases and J 3 bases; bases outside gene matches: 2. The CDR3 nucleotides read TGTGCCAGCAGTGTGGGACTAGGCTACAATGAGCAGTTCTTC. Translated, it gives CASSVGLGYNEQFF.

V usage is TRBV5-1 and J usage is TRBJ2-7; a weak D match, TRBD2 (6 bases). Trimming shortened V by 0 bases and J by 4 bases, and 11 bases separated the two germline ends. The germline V gene has CDR1 SGHRS and CDR2 YFSETQ. There are 14 residues in the CDR3. Written as DNA, the CDR3 is TGCGCCAGCAGCTTGGGAAAACGGGGGTACGAGCAGTACTTC. This gives the protein CASSLGKRGYEQYF.

This chain uses TRBV7-9 with TRBJ1-5; D is undetermined. This CDR3 spans 16 amino acids. V was pared by 4 bases and J by 0 bases, with 13 bases between. In germline, CDR1 is SEHNR, CDR2 FQNEAQ (reference sequence). CDR3 sequence reads: CASSSSSSYSNQPQHF. Here the CDR3 DNA reads TGTGCCAGCAGCTCAAGCTCCAGCTATAGCAATCAGCCCCAGCATTTT. The complete variable domain, with remaining parts taken from reference TRBV7-9 and TRBJ1-5, reads DTGVSQNPRHKITKRGQNVTFRCDPISEHNRLYWYRQTLGQGPEFLTYFQNEAQLEKSRLLSDRFSAERPKGSFSTLEIQRTEQGDSAMYLCASSSSSSYSNQPQHFGDGTRLSIL.

This chain connects TRBV9 to TRBJ1-1; 7 positions match TRBD1. With 4 bases clipped from V and 4 bases from J, the junction kept 7 bases outside the gene matches. The length of the CDR3 is 14 residues. In germline, CDR1 is SGDLS, CDR2 YYNGEE. CDR3 nucleotides: TGTGCCAGCAGCCCAGGGGGGGGGCCCACTGAAGCTTTCTTT. Translation: CASSPGGGPTEAFF.

This clone was detected a few times. This chain uses TRBV2 with TRBJ2-5; TRBD2 aligns across 10 bases. This CDR3 spans 17 amino acids. The germline V gene has CDR1 SNHLY and CDR2 FYNNEI. V lost 6 bases, J lost 2 bases, and 12 bases stayed unmatched. DNA of the CDR3: TGTGCCAGCAGCTTCGACCGGACTAGCGGAGAACAAGAGACCCAGTACTTC. As protein: CASSFDRTSGEQETQYF.

The chain links TRBV29-1 to TRBJ2-7, with TRBD2 matching over 7 bases. Losses at the gene ends were 3 bases for V and 2 bases for J; bases not matched to a gene: 4. The CDR3 extends over 13 amino acids. CDR1 and CDR2 from the germline V gene are SQVTM and ANQGSEA. The CDR3 DNA is TGCAGCGTTGAGGGGGGAGGGACCTACGAGCAGTACTTC. Amino acids: CSVEGGGTYEQYF.